The TCR beta chain described here comes from a study of CD8 T cells in Susac syndrome. Overall study results and limits: Regarding the TCR sequencing and HLA analysis, the study admitted that a relatively small number of individuals were involved.

The V end lost 6 bases, the J end lost 2 bases, and 11 bases lay between the germline ends. This CDR3 has 13 residues. Germline V lookup: CDR1 SQVTM, CDR2 ANQGSEA. A remark on this clonotype: The antigen remains undetermined.

RNA was extracted with the RNeasy kit, and a quantity of about 0.45 to 1 ug was reverse transcribed using random hexamers. immunoSEQ multiplex PCR amplified TCR beta CDR3 across 54 Vbeta, 13 Jbeta. TCRdb analysed the immunoSEQ multiplex PCR reads with MiXCR anew, one entry per CDR3 protein. The data show around 180,000 distinct CDR3 sequences, with roughly 95% seen just once and around 0.16% held by the top ten. The TCR was taken from a human donor with multiple sclerosis. This chain connects TRBV29-1 to TRBJ2-1; possibly TRBD2 for D (6 bases). The sequenced sample was CD8+ T cells from PBMCs. CDR3 DNA sequence: TGCAGCGTGGGACTGCGCCCCTACAATGAGCAGTTCTTC. This translates into CSVGLRPYNEQFF.